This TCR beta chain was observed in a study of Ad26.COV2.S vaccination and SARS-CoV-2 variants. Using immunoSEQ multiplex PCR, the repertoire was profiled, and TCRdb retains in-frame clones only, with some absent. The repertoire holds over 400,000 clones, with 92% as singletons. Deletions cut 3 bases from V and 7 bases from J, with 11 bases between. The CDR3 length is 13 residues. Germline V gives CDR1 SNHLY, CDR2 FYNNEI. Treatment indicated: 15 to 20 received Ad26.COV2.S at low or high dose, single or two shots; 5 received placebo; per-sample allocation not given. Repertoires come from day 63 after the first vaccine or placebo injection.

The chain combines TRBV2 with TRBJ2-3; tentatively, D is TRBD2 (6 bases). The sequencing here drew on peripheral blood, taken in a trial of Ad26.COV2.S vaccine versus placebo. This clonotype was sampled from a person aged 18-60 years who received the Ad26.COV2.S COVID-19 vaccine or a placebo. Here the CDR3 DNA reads TGTGCCAGCAGTGACCTCGGCGGGAATACGCAGTATTTT. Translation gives CASSDLGGNTQYF.